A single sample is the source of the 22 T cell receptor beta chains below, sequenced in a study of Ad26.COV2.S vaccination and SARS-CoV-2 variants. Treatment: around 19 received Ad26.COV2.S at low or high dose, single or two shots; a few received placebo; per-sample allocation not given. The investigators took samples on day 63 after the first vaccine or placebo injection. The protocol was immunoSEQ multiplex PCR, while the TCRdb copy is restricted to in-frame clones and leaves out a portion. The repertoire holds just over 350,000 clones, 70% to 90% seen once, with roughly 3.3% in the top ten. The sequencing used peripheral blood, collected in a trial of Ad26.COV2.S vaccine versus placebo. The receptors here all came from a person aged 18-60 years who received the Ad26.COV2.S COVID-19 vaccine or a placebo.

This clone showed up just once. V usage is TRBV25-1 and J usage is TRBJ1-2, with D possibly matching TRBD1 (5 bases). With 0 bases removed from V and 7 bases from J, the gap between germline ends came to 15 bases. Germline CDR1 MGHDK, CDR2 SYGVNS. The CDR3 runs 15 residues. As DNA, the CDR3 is TGTGCCAGCAGTGAATATGAGTCAGCCGGGGGTGGCTACACCTTC. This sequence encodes CASSEYESAGGGYTF.

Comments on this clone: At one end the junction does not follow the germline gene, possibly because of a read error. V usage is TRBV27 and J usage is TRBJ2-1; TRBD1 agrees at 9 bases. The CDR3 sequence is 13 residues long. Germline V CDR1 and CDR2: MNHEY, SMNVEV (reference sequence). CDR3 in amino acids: CASSSSTGGSLLF. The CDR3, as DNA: TGTGCCAGCAGTTCGTCGACAGGGGGGTCCCTCCTCTTC.

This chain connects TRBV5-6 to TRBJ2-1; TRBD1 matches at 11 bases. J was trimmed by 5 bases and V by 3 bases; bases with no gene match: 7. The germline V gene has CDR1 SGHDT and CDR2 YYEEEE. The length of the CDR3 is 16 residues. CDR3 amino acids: CASSSDRGRTNNEQFF. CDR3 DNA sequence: TGTGCCAGCAGCTCGGACAGGGGGCGCACGAACAATGAGCAGTTCTTC.

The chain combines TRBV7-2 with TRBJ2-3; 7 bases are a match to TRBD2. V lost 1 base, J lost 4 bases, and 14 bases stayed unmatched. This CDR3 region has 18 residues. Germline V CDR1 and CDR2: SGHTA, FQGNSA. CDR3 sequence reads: CASSLVALGGISSDTQYF. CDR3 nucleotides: TGTGCCAGCAGCTTAGTGGCCCTCGGGGGGATCTCTTCAGATACGCAGTATTTT.

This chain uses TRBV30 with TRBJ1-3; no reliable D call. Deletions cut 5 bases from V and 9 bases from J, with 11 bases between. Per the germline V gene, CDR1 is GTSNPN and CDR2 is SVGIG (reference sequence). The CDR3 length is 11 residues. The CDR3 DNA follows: TGTGCCTGGTTCCTGGGAGCCACCATATATTTT. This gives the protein CAWFLGATIYF.

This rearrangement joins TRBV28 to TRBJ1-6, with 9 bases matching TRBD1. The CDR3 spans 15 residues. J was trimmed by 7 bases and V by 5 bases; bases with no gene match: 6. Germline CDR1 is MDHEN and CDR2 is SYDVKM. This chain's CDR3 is CASSPRDRVNSPLHF. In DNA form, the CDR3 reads TGTGCCAGCAGTCCCCGGGACAGGGTAAATTCACCCCTCCACTTT.

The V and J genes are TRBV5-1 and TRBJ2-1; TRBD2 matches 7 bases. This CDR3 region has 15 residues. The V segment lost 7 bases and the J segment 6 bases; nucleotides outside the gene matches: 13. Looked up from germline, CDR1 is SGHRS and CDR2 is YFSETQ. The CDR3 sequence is CASCPVTRGSNEQFF. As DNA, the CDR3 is TGCGCCAGCTGCCCCGTGACGCGGGGGAGCAATGAGCAGTTCTTC.

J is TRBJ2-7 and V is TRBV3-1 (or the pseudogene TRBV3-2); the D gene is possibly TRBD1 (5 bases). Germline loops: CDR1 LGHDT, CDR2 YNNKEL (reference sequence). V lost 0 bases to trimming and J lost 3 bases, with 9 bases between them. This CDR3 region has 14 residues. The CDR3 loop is CASSQEPQVYEQYF. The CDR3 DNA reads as TGTGCCAGCAGCCAAGAACCACAGGTCTACGAGCAGTACTTC.

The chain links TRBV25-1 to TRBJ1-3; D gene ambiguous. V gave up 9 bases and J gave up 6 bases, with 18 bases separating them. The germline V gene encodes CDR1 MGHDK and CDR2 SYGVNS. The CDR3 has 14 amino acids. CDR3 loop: CASSPDEEENTIYF. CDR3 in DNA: TGTGCCAGTAGCCCGGATGAGGAAGAAAACACCATATATTTT.

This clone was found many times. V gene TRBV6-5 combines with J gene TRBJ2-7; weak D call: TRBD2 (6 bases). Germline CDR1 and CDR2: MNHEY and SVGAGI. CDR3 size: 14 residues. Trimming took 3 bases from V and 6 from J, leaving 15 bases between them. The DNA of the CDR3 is TGTGCCAGCAGTTATGGGGGGACCGTCACCGAGCAGTACTTC. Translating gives CASSYGGTVTEQYF.

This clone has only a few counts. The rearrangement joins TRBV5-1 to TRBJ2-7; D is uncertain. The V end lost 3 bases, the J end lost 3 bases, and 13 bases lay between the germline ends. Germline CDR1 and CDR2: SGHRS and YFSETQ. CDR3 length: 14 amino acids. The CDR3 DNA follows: TGCGCCAGCAGCTCCGGCCCGAATGACTACGAGCAGTACTTC. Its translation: CASSSGPNDYEQYF.

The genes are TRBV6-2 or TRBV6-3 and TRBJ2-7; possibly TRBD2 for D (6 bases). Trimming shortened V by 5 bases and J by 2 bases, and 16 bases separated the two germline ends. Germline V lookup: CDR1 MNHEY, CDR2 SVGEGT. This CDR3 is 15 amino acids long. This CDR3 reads CASSPTGTGAYEQYF. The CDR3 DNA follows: TGTGCCAGCAGTCCAACGGGGACGGGAGCCTACGAGCAGTACTTC.

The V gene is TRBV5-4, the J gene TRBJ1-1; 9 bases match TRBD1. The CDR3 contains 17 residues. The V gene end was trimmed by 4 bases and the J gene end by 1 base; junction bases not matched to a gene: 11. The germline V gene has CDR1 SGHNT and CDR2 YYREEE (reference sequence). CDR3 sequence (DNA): TGTGCCAGCAGCCCCCGGACAGGGGACGTTGCGAACACTGAAGCTTTCTTT. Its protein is CASSPRTGDVANTEAFF. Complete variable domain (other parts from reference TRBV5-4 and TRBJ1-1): ETGVTQSPTHLIKTRGQQVTLRCSSQSGHNTVSWYQQALGQGPQFIFQYYREEENGRGNFPPRFSGLQFPNYSSELNVNALELDDSALYLCASSPRTGDVANTEAFFGQGTRLTVV.

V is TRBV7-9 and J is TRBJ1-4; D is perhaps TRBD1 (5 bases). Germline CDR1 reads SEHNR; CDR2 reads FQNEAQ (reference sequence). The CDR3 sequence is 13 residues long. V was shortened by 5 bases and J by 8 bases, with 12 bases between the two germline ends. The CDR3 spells CASSAGTSEKLFF. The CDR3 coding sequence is TGTGCCAGCAGCGCCGGGACCAGCGAAAAACTGTTTTTT.

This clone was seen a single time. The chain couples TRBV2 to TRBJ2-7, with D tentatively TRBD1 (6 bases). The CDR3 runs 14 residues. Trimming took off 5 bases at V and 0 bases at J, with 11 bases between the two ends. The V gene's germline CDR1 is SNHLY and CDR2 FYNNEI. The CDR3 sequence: CASSQEGGSYEQYF. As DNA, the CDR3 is TGTGCCAGCAGTCAAGAAGGGGGCTCCTACGAGCAGTACTTC.

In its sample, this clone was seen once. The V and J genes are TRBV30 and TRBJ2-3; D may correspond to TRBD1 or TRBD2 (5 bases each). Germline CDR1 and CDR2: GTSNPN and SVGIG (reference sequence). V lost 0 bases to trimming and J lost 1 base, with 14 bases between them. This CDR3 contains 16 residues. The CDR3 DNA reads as TGTGCCTGGAGTGTCCCAGGGAATAGCGGCACAGATACGCAGTATTTT. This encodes CAWSVPGNSGTDTQYF. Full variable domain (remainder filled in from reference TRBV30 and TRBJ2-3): SQTIHQWPATLVQPVGSPLSLECTVEGTSNPNLYWYRQAAGRGLQLLFYSVGIGQISSEVPQNLSASRPQDRQFILSSKKLLLSDSGFYLCAWSVPGNSGTDTQYFGPGTRLTVL.

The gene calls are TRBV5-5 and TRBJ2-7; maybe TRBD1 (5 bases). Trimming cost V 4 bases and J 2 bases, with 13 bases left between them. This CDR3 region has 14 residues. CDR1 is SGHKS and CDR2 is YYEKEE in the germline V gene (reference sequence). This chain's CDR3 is CASSTRGQPYEQYF. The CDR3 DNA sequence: TGTGCCAGCAGCACAAGGGGTCAGCCCTACGAGCAGTACTTC.

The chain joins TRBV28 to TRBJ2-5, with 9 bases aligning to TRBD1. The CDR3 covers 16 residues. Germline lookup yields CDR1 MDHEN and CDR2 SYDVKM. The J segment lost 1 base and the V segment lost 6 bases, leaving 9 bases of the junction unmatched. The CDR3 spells CASRSQTGGSQETQYF. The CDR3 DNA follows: TGTGCCAGCAGGTCACAGACAGGGGGGAGCCAAGAGACCCAGTACTTC.

CDR3 coding DNA: TGTGCCAGCAGTCGGCGTTACCGGACAGGTGATAATCAGCCCCAGCATTTT. Amino acids: CASSRRYRTGDNQPQHF. The J gene is TRBJ1-5, the V gene TRBV25-1; the match to TRBD1 covers 7 bases. Trimming at V came to 5 bases and at J to 4 bases, leaving 14 bases not matched to a gene. The CDR3 consists of 17 residues. The germline V gene encodes CDR1 MGHDK and CDR2 SYGVNS.

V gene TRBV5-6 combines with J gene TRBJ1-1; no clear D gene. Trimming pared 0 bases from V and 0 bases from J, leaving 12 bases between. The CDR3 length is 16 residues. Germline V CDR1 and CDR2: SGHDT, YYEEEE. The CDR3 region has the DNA TGTGCCAGCAGCTTGGCCCTAGCGGCTATGAACACTGAAGCTTTCTTT. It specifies CASSLALAAMNTEAFF. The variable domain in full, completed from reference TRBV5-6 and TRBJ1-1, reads DAGVTQSPTHLIKTRGQQVTLRCSPKSGHDTVSWYQQALGQGPQFIFQYYEEEERQRGNFPDRFSGHQFPNYSSELNVNALLLGDSALYLCASSLALAAMNTEAFFGQGTRLTVV.

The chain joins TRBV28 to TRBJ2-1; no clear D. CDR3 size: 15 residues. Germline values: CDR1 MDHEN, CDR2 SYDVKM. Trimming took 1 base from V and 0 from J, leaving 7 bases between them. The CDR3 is CASSLSPSSYNEQFF. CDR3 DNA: TGTGCCAGCAGTTTATCTCCGAGCTCCTACAATGAGCAGTTCTTC.

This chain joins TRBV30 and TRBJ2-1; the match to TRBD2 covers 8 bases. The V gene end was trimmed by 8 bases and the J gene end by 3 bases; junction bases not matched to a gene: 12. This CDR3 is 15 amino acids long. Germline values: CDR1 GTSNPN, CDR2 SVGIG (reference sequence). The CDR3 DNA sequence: TGTGCCCAATCACGGGGGGGACTTGACTACAATGAGCAGTTCTTC. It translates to CAQSRGGLDYNEQFF.